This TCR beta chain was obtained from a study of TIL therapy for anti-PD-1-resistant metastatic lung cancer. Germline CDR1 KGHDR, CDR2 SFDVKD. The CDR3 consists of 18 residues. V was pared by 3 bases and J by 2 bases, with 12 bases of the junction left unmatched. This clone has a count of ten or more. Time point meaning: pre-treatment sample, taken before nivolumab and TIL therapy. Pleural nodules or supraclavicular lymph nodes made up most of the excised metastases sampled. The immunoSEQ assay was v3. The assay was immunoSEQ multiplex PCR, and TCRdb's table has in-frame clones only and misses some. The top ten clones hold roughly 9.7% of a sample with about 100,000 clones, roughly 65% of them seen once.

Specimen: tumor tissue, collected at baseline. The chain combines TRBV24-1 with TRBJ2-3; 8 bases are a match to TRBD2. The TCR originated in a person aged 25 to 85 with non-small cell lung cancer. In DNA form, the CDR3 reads TGTGCCACCAGTGATCGGACATACGGGAGGGACCTCACAGATACGCAGTATTTT. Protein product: CATSDRTYGRDLTDTQYF.